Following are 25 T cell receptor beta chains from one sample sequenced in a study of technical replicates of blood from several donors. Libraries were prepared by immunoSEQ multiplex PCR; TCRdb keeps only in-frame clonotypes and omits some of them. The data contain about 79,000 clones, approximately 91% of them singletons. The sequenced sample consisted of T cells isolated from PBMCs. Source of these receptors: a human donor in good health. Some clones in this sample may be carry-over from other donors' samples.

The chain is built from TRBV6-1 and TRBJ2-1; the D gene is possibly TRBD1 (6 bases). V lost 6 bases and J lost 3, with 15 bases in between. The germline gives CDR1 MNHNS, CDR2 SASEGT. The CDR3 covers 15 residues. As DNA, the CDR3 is TGTGCCAGCAGCTTACAACAGGGAAACTACAATGAGCAGTTCTTC. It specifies CASSLQQGNYNEQFF.

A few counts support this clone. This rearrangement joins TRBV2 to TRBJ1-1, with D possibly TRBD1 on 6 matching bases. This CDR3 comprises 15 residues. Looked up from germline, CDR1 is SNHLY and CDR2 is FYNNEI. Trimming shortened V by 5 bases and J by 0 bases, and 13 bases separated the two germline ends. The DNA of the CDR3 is TGTGCCAGCAGTCTTCTCGGGACATTGAACACTGAAGCTTTCTTT. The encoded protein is CASSLLGTLNTEAFF.

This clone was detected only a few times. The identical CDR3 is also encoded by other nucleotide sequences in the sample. The CDR3 spells CASSLGPNYEQYF. The CDR3 nucleotides read TGTGCCAGCAGCTTAGGGCCGAACTACGAGCAGTACTTC. This chain links TRBV7-6 with TRBJ2-7; D uncertain. CDR1 is SGHVS, CDR2 FNYEAQ, per germline. With 1 base removed from V and 3 bases from J, the gap between germline ends came to 7 bases. The length of the CDR3 is 13 residues.

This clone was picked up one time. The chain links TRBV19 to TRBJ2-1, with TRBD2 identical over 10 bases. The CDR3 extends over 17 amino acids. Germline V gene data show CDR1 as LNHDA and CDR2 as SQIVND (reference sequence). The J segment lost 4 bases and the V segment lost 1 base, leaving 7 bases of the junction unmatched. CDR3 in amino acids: CASSIGPTSGTYNEQFF. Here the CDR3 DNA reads TGTGCCAGTAGTATAGGCCCCACTAGCGGGACTTACAATGAGCAGTTCTTC. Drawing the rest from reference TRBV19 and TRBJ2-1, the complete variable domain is DGGITQSPKYLFRKEGQNVTLSCEQNLNHDAMYWYRQDPGQGLRLIYYSQIVNDFQKGDIAEGYSVSREKKESFPLTVTSAQKNPTAFYLCASSIGPTSGTYNEQFFGPGTRLTVL.

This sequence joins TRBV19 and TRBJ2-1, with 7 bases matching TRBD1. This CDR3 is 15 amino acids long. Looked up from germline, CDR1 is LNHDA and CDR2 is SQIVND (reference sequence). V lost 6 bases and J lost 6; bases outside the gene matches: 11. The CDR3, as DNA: TGTGCCAGTAGCTCGACAGGGACCAAGGGCAATGAGCAGTTCTTC. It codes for CASSSTGTKGNEQFF.

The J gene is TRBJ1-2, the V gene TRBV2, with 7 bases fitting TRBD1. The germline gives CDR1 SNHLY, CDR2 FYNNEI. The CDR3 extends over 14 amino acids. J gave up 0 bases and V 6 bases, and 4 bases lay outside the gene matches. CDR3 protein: CASSYGTANYGYTF. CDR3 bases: TGTGCCAGCAGCTACGGGACAGCTAACTATGGCTACACCTTC. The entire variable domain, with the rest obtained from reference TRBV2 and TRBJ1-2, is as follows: EPEVTQTPSHQVTQMGQEVILRCVPISNHLYFYWYRQILGQKVEFLVSFYNNEISEKSEIFDDQFSVERPDGSNFTLKIRSTKLEDSAMYFCASSYGTANYGYTFGSGTRLTVV.

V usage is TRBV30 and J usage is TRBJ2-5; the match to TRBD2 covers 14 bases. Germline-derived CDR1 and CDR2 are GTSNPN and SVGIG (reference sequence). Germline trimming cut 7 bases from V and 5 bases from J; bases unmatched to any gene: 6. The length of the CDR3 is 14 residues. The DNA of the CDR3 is TGTGCCTCCGGGACTAGCGGGAGTCCCGAGACCCAGTACTTC. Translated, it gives CASGTSGSPETQYF.

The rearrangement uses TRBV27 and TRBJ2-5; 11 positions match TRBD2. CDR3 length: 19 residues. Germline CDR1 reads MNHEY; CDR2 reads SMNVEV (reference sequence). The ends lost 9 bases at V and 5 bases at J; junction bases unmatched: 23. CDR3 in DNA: TGTGCCAGGAGACCAGGTTTGGGGCAACTAGCGGGAGTGGAGGAGACCCAGTACTTC. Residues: CARRPGLGQLAGVEETQYF.

CDR3 loop: CAISRISSYNEQFF. The CDR3 DNA sequence: TGTGCCATCAGTCGTATTAGCTCCTACAATGAGCAGTTCTTC. The J gene is TRBJ2-1, the V gene TRBV10-3; D gene uncertain. The CDR3 runs 14 residues. With 5 bases removed from V and 0 bases from J, the gap between germline ends came to 8 bases. Germline-derived CDR1 and CDR2 are ENHRY and SYGVKD.

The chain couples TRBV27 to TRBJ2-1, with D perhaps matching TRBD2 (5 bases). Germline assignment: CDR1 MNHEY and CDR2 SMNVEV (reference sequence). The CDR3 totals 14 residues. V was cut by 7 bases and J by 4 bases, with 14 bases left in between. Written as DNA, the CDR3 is TGTGCCAGCACACCGGGAAGATCGTACAATGAGCAGTTCTTC. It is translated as CASTPGRSYNEQFF.

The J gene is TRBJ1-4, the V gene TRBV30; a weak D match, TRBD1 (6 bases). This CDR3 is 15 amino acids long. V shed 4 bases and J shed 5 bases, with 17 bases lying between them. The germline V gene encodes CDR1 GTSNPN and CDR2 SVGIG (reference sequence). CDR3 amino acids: CAWTKPGVQNEKLFF. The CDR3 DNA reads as TGTGCCTGGACCAAGCCAGGGGTTCAAAATGAAAAACTGTTTTTT.

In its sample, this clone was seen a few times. The DNA of the CDR3 is TGTGCCATCAAAGGGACTGGCTACAATGAGCAGTTCTTC. Protein: CAIKGTGYNEQFF. The rearrangement joins TRBV10-3 to TRBJ2-1, with D possibly matching TRBD2 (6 bases). Trimming stripped 7 bases from V and 3 bases from J, with 10 bases between. The CDR3 is 13 amino acids. Germline-derived CDR1 and CDR2 are ENHRY and SYGVKD.

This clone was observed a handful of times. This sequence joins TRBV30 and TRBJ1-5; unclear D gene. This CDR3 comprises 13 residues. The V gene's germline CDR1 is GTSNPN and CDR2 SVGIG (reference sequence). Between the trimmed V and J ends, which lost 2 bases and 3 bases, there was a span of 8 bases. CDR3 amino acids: CAWSLENNQPQHF. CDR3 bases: TGTGCCTGGAGTCTGGAGAACAATCAGCCCCAGCATTTT.

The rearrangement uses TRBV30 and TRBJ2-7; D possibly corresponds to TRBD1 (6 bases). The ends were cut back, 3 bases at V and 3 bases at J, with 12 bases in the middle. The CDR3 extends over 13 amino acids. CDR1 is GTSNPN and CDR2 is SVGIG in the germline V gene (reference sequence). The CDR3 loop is CAWSVGHNYEQYF. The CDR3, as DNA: TGTGCCTGGAGCGTGGGACATAACTACGAGCAGTACTTC.

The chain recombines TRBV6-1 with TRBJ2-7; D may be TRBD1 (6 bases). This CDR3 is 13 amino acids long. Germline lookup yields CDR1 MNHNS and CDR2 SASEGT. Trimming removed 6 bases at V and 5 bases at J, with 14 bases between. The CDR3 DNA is TGTGCCAGCAGGTTTGAGGGGGTACACGAGCAGTACTTC. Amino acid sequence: CASRFEGVHEQYF.

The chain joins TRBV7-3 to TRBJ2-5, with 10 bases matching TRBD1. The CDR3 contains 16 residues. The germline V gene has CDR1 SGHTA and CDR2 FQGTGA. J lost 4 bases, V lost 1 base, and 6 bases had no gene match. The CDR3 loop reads CASSLSSRTGGETQYF. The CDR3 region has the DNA TGTGCCAGCAGCTTAAGTAGTCGGACAGGGGGAGAGACCCAGTACTTC.

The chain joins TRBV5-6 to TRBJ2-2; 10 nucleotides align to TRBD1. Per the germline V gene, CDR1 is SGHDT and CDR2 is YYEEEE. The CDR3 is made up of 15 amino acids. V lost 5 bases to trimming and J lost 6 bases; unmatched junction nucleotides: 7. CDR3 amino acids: CASRMTGGQAGELFF. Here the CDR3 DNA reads TGTGCCAGCAGAATGACAGGGGGCCAGGCCGGGGAGCTGTTTTTT.

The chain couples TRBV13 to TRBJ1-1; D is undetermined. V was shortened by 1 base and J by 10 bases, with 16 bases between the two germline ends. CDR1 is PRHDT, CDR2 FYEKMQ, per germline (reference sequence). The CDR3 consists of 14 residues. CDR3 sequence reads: CASSLAFSGEPAFF. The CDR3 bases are TGTGCCAGCAGCTTAGCCTTCTCGGGAGAACCAGCTTTCTTT.

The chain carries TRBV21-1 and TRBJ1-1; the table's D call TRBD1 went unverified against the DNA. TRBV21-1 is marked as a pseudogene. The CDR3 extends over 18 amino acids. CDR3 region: CASSKVSPGDRENTEAFF. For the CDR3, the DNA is TGTGCCAGCAGCAAAGTCAGTCCAGGGGACAGGGAAAATACTGAAGCTTTCTTT.

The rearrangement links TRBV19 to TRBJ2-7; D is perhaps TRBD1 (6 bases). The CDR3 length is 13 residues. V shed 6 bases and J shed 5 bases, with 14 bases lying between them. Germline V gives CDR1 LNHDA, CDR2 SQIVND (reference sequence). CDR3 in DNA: TGTGCCAGTAGACCGGGACATCTGAACGAGCAGTACTTC. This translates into CASRPGHLNEQYF.

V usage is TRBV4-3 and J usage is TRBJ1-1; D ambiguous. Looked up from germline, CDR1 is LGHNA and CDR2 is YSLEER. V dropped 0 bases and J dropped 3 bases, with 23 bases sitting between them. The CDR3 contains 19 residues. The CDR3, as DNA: TGCGCCAGCAGCCAAGATCTTCTTACCTCCGCAGGATTCGACACTGAAGCTTTCTTT. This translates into CASSQDLLTSAGFDTEAFF.

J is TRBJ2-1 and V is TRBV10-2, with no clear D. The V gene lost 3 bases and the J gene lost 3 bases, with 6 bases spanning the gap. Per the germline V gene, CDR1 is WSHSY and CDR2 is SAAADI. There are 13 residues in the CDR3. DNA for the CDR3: TGCGCCAGCAGTGAACAAAACTACAATGAGCAGTTCTTC. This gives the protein CASSEQNYNEQFF.

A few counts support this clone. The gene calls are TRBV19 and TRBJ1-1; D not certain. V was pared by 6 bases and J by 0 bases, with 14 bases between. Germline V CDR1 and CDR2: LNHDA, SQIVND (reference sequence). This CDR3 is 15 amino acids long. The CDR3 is CASRTQVSVNTEAFF. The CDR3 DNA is TGTGCCAGTAGAACCCAGGTATCAGTGAACACTGAAGCTTTCTTT.

The CDR3 loop is CASSFVFRGLYGYTF. The CDR3 region has the DNA TGTGCCAGCAGTTTCGTGTTTAGGGGCCTCTATGGCTACACCTTC. The gene calls are TRBV27 and TRBJ1-2, with a weak D call TRBD1 (5 bases). CDR3 length equals 15 residues. Trimming left V 3 bases short and J 4 bases short, with 15 bases between. Germline loops: CDR1 MNHEY, CDR2 SMNVEV (reference sequence).

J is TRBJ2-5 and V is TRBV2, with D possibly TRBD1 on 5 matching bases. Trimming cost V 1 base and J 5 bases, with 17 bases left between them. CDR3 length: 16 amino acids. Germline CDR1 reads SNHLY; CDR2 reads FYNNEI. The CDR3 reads CASSEGLRGYRETQYF. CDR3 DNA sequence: TGTGCCAGCAGTGAAGGCCTTAGGGGTTATCGGGAGACCCAGTACTTC.